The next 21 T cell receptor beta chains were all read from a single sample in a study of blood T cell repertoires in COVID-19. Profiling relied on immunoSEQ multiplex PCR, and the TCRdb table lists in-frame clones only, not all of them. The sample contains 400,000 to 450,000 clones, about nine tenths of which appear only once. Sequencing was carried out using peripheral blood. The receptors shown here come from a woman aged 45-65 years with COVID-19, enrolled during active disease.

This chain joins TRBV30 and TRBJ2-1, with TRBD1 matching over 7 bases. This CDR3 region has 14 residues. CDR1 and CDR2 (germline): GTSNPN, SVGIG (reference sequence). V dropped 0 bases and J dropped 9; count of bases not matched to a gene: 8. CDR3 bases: TGTGCCTGGAGTGTACGAACAGGGGCACGTGAGCAGTTCTTC. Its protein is CAWSVRTGAREQFF. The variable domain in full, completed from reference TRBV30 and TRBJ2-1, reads SQTIHQWPATLVQPVGSPLSLECTVEGTSNPNLYWYRQAAGRGLQLLFYSVGIGQISSEVPQNLSASRPQDRQFILSSKKLLLSDSGFYLCAWSVRTGAREQFFGPGTRLTVL.

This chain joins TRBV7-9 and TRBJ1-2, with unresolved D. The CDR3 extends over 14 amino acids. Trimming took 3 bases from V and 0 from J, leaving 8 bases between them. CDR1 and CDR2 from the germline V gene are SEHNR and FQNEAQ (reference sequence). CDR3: CASSFNLANYGYTF. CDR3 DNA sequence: TGTGCCAGCAGCTTTAACTTAGCTAACTATGGCTACACCTTC.

CDR3 in DNA: TGTGCCAGCAGTGAGCCAGGGGGCAATGAGCAGTTCTTC. Protein product: CASSEPGGNEQFF. The V and J genes are TRBV25-1 and TRBJ2-1, with TRBD1 matching 7 bases. V lost 3 bases and J lost 6; bases outside the gene matches: 2. The CDR3 has 13 amino acids. Germline values: CDR1 MGHDK, CDR2 SYGVNS.

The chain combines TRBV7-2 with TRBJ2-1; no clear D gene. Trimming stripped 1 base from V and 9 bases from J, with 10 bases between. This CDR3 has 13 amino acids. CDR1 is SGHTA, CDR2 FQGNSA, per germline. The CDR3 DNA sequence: TGTGCCAGCAGCTTAGATCGGTCTGGTGAGCAGTTCTTC. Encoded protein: CASSLDRSGEQFF.

The CDR3 reads CASSLGTDEKLFF. CDR3 bases: TGTGCCAGCAGTTTAGGTACAGATGAAAAACTGTTTTTT. The rearrangement links TRBV28 to TRBJ1-4; D is unclear. In germline, CDR1 is MDHEN, CDR2 SYDVKM. The V gene lost 2 bases and the J gene lost 6 bases, with 7 bases spanning the gap. This CDR3 contains 13 residues. The full variable domain, in which reference TRBV28 and TRBJ1-4 provide the parts outside the CDR3, is DVKVTQSSRYLVKRTGEKVFLECVQDMDHENMFWYRQDPGLGLRLIYFSYDVKMKEKGDIPEGYSVSREKKERFSLILESASTNQTSMYLCASSLGTDEKLFFGSGTQLSVL.

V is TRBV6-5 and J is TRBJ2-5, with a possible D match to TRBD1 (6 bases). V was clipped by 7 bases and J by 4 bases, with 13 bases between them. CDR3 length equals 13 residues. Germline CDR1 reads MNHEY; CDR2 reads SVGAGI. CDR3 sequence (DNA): TGTGCCAGCATAAACAGGGTGGGAGAGACCCAGTACTTC. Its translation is CASINRVGETQYF.

The CDR3 loop is CASSGPGQFTEAFF. CDR3 nucleotides: TGTGCCAGCAGCGGGCCAGGACAGTTCACTGAAGCTTTCTTT. The chain carries TRBV9 and TRBJ1-1; possibly TRBD1 for D (6 bases). The CDR3 loop spans 14 amino acids. CDR1 and CDR2 (germline): SGDLS, YYNGEE. Trimming removed 3 bases from V and 4 bases from J, with 13 bases in between.

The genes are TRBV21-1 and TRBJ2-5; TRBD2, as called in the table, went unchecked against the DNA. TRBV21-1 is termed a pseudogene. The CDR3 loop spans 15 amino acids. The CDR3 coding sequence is TGTGCCAGCAGCACCCTGGGACTAGCGGAAGAGACCCAGTACTTC. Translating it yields CASSTLGLAEETQYF.

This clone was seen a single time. DNA for the CDR3: TGTGCCAGCTCCCACTCCGATGAGCAGTTCTTC. Amino acid sequence: CASSHSDEQFF. This chain uses TRBV3-1 (or the pseudogene TRBV3-2) with TRBJ2-1; D unclear. Between the trimmed V and J ends, which lost 8 bases and 8 bases, there was a span of 10 bases. From germline, CDR1 is LGHDT and CDR2 YNNKEL (reference sequence). The CDR3 covers 11 residues.

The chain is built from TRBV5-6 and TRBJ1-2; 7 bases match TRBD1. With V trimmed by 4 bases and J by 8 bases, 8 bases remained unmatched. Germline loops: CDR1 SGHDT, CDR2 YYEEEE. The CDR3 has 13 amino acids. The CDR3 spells CASSRDSSWGYTF. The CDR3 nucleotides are TGTGCCAGCAGCCGGGACAGCAGCTGGGGCTACACCTTC.

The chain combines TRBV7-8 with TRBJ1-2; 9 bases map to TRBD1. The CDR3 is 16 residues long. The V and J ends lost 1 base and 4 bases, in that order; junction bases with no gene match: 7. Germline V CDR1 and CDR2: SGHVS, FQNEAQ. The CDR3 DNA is TGTGCCAGCAGCTTAGGTGGGACAGGGATCCCCTATGGCTACACCTTC. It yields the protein CASSLGGTGIPYGYTF. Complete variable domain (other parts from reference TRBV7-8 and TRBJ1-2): GAGVSQSPRYKVAKRGQDVALRCDPISGHVSLFWYQQALGQGPEFLTYFQNEAQLDKSGLPSDRFFAERPEGSVSTLKIQRTQQEDSAVYLCASSLGGTGIPYGYTFGSGTRLTVV.

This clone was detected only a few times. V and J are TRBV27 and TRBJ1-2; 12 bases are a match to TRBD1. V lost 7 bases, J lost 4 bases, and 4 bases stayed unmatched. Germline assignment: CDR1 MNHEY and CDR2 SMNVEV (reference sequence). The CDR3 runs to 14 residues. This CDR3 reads CASTPGQGAYGYTF. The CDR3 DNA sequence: TGTGCCAGCACCCCGGGACAGGGGGCCTATGGCTACACCTTC.

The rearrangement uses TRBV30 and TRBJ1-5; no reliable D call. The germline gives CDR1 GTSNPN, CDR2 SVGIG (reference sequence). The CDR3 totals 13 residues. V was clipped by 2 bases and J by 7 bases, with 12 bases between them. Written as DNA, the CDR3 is TGTGCCTGGAGTATAGGTATAGCACAGCCCCAGCATTTT. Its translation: CAWSIGIAQPQHF.

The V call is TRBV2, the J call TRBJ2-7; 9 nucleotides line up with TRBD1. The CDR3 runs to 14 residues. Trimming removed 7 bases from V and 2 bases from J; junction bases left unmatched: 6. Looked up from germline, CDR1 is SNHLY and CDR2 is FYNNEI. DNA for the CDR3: TGTGCCAGCATGACCGGGACAGGGCCCTACGAGCAGTACTTC. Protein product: CASMTGTGPYEQYF.

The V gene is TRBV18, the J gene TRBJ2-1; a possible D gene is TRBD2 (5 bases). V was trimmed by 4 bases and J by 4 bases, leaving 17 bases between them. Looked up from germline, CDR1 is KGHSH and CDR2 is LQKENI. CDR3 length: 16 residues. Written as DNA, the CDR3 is TGTGCCAGCTCACTGTTTTCAGCGGCGGTGTACAATGAGCAGTTCTTC. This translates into CASSLFSAAVYNEQFF. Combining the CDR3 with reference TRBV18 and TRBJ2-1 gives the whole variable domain NAGVMQNPRHLVRRRGQEARLRCSPMKGHSHVYWYRQLPEEGLKFMVYLQKENIIDESGMPKERFSAEFPKEGPSILRIQQVVRGDSAAYFCASSLFSAAVYNEQFFGPGTRLTVL.

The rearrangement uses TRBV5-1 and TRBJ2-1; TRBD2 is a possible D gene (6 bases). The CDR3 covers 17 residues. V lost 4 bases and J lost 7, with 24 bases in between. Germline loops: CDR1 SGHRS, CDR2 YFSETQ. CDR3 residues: CASSHVVGLPLVNEQFF. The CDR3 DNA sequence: TGCGCCAGCAGCCATGTCGTGGGACTCCCTTTAGTAAATGAGCAGTTCTTC.

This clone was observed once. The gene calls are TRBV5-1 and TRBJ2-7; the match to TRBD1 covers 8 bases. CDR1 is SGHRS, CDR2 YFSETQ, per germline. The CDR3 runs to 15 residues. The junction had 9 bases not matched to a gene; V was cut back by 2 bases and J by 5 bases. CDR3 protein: CASSLRPGQVNEQYF. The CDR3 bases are TGCGCCAGCAGCTTACGTCCGGGACAGGTGAACGAGCAGTACTTC.

The CDR3 region has the DNA TGCGCCAGCAGCCAAGACGAGTCAGACAGGCCCCACGAGCAGTACTTC. This codes for CASSQDESDRPHEQYF. This rearrangement joins TRBV4-1 to TRBJ2-7; TRBD1 might be the D (6 bases). CDR1 is MGHRA and CDR2 is YSYEKL in the germline V gene. The CDR3 totals 16 residues. The ends were cut back, 0 bases at V and 5 bases at J, with 17 bases in the middle.

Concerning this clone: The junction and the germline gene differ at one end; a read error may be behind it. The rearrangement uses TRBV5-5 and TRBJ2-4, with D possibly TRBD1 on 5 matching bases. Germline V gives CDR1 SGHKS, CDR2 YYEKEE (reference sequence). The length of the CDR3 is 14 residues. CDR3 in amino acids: CASRLGSGSQIQYF. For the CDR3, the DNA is TGTGCCAGCAGGTTGGGTTCAGGGTCGCAAATTCAGTACTTC.

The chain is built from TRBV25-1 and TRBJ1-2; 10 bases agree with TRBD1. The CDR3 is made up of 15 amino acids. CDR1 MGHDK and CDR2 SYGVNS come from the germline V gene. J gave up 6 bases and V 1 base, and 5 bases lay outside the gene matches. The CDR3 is CASSEFGTGDDGYTF. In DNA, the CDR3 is TGTGCCAGCAGTGAATTCGGGACAGGGGATGATGGCTACACCTTC.

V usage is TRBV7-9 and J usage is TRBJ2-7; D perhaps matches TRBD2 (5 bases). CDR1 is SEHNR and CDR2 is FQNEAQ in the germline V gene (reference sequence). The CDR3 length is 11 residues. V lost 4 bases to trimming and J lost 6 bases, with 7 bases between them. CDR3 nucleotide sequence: TGTGCCAGCAGCTATACTAGCGAGCAGTACTTC. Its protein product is CASSYTSEQYF.